The 13 T cell receptor beta chains below come from one sample, sequenced in a study of beta chain features in type 1 diabetes. The isolated RNA, all of it, was reverse transcribed, so expressed TCRB transcripts were what got sequenced. Sequenced by immunoSEQ multiplex PCR; TCRdb stores in-frame clones only, minus some. Counted here are hundreds of thousands of clones, about 14% occurring once; the ten biggest clones make up about 0.097%. The sequenced material came from naive CD4+ T cells from blood. These receptors were collected from a man between 18 and 29 years old in good health.

This clone was observed a handful of times. This chain joins TRBV2 and TRBJ1-3; D ambiguous. This CDR3 has 14 amino acids. Germline V lookup: CDR1 SNHLY, CDR2 FYNNEI. With 6 bases removed from V and 3 bases from J, the gap between germline ends came to 12 bases. In DNA form, the CDR3 reads TGTGCCAGCAGCCCACTACGAGATGGAAACACCATATATTTT. Protein: CASSPLRDGNTIYF.

This chain joins TRBV4-3 and TRBJ1-2; tentative D call: TRBD1 (5 bases). The germline V gene has CDR1 LGHNA and CDR2 YSLEER. V was cut by 3 bases and J by 3 bases, with 17 bases left in between. There are 16 residues in the CDR3. The CDR3 nucleotides are TGCGCCAGCAGCCAGGAAGTGGGTAGGGGCTACTATGGCTACACCTTC. It encodes CASSQEVGRGYYGYTF.

The chain combines TRBV7-2 with TRBJ2-1; no reliable D call. Trimming took 3 bases from V and 8 from J, leaving 11 bases between them. The CDR3 sequence is 13 residues long. In germline, CDR1 is SGHTA, CDR2 FQGNSA. The CDR3: CASSFYTRDEQFF. CDR3 in DNA: TGTGCCAGCAGCTTTTATACCCGTGATGAGCAGTTCTTC.

The rearrangement links TRBV7-2 to TRBJ2-7; 7 bases are a match to TRBD2. The length of the CDR3 is 17 residues. V was clipped by 2 bases and J by 4 bases; unmatched bases: 14. In germline, CDR1 is SGHTA, CDR2 FQGNSA. In DNA, the CDR3 is TGTGCCAGCAGCTTAAGGGGTCTCCTGACCGGGGGGTACGAGCAGTACTTC. Protein sequence: CASSLRGLLTGGYEQYF. Filled out from reference TRBV7-2 and TRBJ2-7, the complete variable domain reads GAGVSQSPSNKVTEKGKDVELRCDPISGHTALYWYRQSLGQGLEFLIYFQGNSAPDKSGLPSDRFSAERTGGSVSTLTIQRTQQEDSAVYLCASSLRGLLTGGYEQYFGPGTRLTVT.

The chain combines TRBV7-2 with TRBJ1-3, with D possibly matching TRBD1 (6 bases). Germline lookup yields CDR1 SGHTA and CDR2 FQGNSA. Trimming pared 3 bases from V and 6 bases from J, leaving 9 bases between. This CDR3 contains 13 residues. In nucleotides, the CDR3 is TGTGCCAGCAGCTTGACAGGTTTAAACACCATATATTTT. Translated: CASSLTGLNTIYF.

This chain uses TRBV5-1 with TRBJ1-2; 7 nucleotides agree with TRBD1. Germline CDR1 is SGHRS and CDR2 is YFSETQ. There are 14 residues in the CDR3. Trimming took 4 bases from V and 5 from J; bases not matched to a gene: 8. The CDR3 DNA reads TGCGCCAGCAGCGCGGGACAGCAAGGGTATGGCTACACCTTC. Protein product: CASSAGQQGYGYTF.

This clone showed up many times. This chain links TRBV7-9 with TRBJ2-7; no definite D call. From germline, CDR1 is SEHNR and CDR2 FQNEAQ (reference sequence). V lost 5 bases and J 2 bases, leaving 7 bases between the germline ends. The CDR3 contains 12 residues. CDR3 residues: CASSRQTYEQYF. The CDR3 region has the DNA TGTGCCAGCAGCCGTCAAACCTACGAGCAGTACTTC.

The chain links TRBV6-5 to TRBJ1-2; possibly TRBD1 for D (6 bases). V gave up 6 bases and J gave up 0 bases, with 11 bases separating them. Germline loops: CDR1 MNHEY, CDR2 SVGAGI. This CDR3 is 14 amino acids long. CDR3 coding DNA: TGTGCCAGCAGCCGGGACAACACTAACTATGGCTACACCTTC. Amino acid sequence: CASSRDNTNYGYTF.

This clone was counted only a few times. The same CDR3 is also encoded by other DNA sequences in this sample. The chain is built from TRBV5-6 and TRBJ2-7; TRBD1 aligns across 9 bases. CDR3 length: 15 residues. Germline assignment: CDR1 SGHDT and CDR2 YYEEEE. J lost 2 bases, V lost 2 bases, and 5 bases had no gene match. As DNA, the CDR3 is TGTGCCAGCAGCTTCGCCGGGACAGGGACCTACGAGCAGTACTTC. This encodes CASSFAGTGTYEQYF.

This clone appeared a few times. The chain couples TRBV7-2 to TRBJ1-1; D not resolved. The CDR3 is 16 amino acids. Germline assignment: CDR1 SGHTA and CDR2 FQGNSA. Trimming stripped 1 base from V and 0 bases from J, with 12 bases between. The DNA of the CDR3 is TGTGCCAGCAGCTTAGAAGCAGGCATCATGAACACTGAAGCTTTCTTT. It yields the protein CASSLEAGIMNTEAFF.

The chain joins TRBV10-3 to TRBJ2-3; 14 bases fit TRBD2. CDR1 is ENHRY, CDR2 SYGVKD, per germline. The V and J ends lost 4 bases and 0 bases, in that order; junction bases with no gene match: 3. This CDR3 comprises 17 residues. The CDR3 protein is CAISAGTSGGSTDTQYF. CDR3 bases: TGTGCCATCAGTGCCGGGACTAGCGGGGGAAGCACAGATACGCAGTATTTT.

The rearrangement links TRBV30 to TRBJ1-2, with D tentatively TRBD1 (5 bases). Between the trimmed V and J ends, which lost 2 bases and 4 bases, there was a span of 14 bases. This CDR3 comprises 14 residues. Germline V gene sequence: CDR1 GTSNPN, CDR2 SVGIG (reference sequence). CDR3 amino acids: CAWSFGTAAYGYTF. As DNA, the CDR3 is TGTGCCTGGAGTTTTGGGACGGCCGCCTATGGCTACACCTTC.

The chain joins TRBV6-4 to TRBJ1-5, with D unclear. The V gene lost 6 bases and the J gene lost 4 bases, with 16 bases spanning the gap. Germline CDR1 MRHNA, CDR2 SNTAGT. This CDR3 region has 15 residues. In DNA form, the CDR3 reads TGTGCCAGCAGGCCCCTGTGGGTGGGGAATCAGCCCCAGCATTTT. It specifies CASRPLWVGNQPQHF.